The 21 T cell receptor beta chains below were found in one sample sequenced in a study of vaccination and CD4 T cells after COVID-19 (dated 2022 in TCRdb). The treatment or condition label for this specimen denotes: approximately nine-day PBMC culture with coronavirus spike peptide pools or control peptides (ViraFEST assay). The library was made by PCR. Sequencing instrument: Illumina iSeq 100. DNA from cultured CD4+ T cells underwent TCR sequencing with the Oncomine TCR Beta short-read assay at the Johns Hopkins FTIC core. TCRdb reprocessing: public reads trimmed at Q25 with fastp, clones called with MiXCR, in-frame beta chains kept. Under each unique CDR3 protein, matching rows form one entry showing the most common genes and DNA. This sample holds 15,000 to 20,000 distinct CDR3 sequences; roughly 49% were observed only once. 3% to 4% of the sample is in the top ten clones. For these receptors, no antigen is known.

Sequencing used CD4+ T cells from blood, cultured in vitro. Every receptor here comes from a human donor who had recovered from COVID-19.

The CDR3 protein is CSALTSGRFDEQFF. The CDR3 DNA follows: TGCAGTGCTCTCACTAGCGGGAGGTTCGATGAGCAGTTCTTC. The rearrangement uses TRBV20-1 and TRBJ2-1, with 12 bases matching TRBD2. The CDR3 has 14 amino acids. V shed 5 bases and J 8 bases; nucleotides not matched to a gene: 7. Germline V gene data show CDR1 as DFQATT and CDR2 as SNEGSKA (reference sequence).

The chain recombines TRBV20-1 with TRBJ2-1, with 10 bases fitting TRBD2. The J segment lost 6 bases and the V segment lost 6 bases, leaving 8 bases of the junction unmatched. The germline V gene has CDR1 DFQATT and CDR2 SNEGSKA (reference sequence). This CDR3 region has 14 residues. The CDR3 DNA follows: TGCAGTGCGAAGAGCGGGGGGGCAGGCAATGAGCAGTTCTTC. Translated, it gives CSAKSGGAGNEQFF.

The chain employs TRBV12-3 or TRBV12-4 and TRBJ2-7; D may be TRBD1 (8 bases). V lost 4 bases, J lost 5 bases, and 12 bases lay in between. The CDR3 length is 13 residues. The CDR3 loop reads CASSWTGRDEQYF. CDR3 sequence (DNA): TGTGCCAGCAGTTGGACAGGGAGGGACGAGCAGTACTTC.

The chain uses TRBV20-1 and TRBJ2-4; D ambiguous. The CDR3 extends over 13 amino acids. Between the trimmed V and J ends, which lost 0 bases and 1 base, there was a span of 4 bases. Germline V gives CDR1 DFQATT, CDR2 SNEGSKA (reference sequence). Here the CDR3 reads CSAREVAKNIQYF. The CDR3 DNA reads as TGCAGTGCTAGAGAGGTGGCCAAAAACATTCAGTACTTC.

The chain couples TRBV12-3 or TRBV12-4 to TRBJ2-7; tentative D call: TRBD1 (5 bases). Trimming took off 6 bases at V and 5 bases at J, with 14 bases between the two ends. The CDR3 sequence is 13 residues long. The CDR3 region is CASSLRVPDEQYF. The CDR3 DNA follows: TGTGCCAGCAGCCTCAGGGTTCCCGACGAGCAGTACTTC.

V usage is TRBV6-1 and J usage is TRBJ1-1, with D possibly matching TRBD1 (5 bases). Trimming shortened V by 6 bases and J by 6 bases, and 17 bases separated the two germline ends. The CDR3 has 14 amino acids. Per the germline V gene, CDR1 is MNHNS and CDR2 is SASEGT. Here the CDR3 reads CASRRDFRGAEAFF. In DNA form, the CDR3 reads TGTGCCAGCAGAAGGGACTTCCGGGGGGCTGAAGCTTTCTTT.

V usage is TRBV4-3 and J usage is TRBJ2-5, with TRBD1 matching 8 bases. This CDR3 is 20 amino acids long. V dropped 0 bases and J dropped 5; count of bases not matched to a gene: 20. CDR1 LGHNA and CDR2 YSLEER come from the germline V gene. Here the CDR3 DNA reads TGCGCCAGCAGCCAAGATCATTTGAGAGGAACAGGGGGACGTGGGGAGACCCAGTACTTC. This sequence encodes CASSQDHLRGTGGRGETQYF.

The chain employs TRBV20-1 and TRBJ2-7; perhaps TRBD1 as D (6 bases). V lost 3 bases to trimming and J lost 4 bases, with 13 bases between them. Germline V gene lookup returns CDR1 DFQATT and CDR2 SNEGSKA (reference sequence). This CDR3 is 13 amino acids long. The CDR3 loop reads CSARGDMPYEQYF. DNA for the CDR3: TGCAGTGCTAGGGGGGACATGCCTTACGAGCAGTACTTC.

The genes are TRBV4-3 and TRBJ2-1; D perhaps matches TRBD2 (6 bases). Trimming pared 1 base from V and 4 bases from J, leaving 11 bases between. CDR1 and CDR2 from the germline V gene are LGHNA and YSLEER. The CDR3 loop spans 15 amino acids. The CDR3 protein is CASSQGQGGYNEQFF. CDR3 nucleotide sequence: TGCGCCAGCAGCCAAGGTCAGGGAGGTTACAATGAGCAGTTCTTC.

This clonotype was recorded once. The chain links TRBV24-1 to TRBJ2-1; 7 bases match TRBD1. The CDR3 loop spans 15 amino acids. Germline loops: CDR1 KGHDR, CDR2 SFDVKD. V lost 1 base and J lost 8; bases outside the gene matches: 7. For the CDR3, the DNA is TGTGCCACCAGTGATTTAGGTAGGGGGCGCGATGAGCAGTTCTTC. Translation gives CATSDLGRGRDEQFF.

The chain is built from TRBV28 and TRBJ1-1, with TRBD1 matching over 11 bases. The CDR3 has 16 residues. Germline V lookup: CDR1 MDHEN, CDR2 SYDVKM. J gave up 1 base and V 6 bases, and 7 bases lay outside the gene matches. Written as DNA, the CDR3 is TGTGCCAGCAGGTCCGGGACAGGGGGGACGAACACTGAAGCTTTCTTT. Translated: CASRSGTGGTNTEAFF.

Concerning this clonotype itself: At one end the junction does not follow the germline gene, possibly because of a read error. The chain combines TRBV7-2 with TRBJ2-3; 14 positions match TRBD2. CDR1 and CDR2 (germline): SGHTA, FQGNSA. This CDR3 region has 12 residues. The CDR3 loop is CASSLGLAGGTF. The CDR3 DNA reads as TGTGCCAGCAGCTTAGGACTAGCGGGGGGGACCTTT.

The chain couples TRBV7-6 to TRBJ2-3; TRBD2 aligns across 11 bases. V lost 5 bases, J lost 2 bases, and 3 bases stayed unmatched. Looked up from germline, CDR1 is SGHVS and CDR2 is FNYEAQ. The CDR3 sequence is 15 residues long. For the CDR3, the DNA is TGTGCCAGCAGCCTTAGCGGGGGGGTCACAGATACGCAGTATTTT. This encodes CASSLSGGVTDTQYF.

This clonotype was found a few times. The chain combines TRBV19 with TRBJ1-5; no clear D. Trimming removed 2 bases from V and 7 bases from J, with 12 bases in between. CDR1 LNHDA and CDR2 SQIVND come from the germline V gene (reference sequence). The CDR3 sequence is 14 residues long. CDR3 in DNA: TGTGCCAGTAGTATACAGGTAACGGACCAGCCCCAGCATTTT. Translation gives CASSIQVTDQPQHF.

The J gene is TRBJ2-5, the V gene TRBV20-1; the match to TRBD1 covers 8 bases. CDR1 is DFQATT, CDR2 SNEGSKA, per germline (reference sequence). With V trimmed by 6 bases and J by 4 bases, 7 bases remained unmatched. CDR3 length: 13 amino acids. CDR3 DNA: TGCAGTGCCACTCAGGGGGCGGGAGAGACCCAGTACTTC. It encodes CSATQGAGETQYF.

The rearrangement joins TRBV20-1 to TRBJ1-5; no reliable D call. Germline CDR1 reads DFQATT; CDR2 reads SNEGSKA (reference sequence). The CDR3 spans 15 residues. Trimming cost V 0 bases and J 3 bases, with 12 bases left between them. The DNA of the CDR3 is TGCAGTGCTAGAGACGTTCGAAACACCAATCAGCCCCAGCATTTT. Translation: CSARDVRNTNQPQHF.

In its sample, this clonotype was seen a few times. CDR3 bases: TGTGCCAGCAGGGCCCTAGCGGGAGGCCCCCATTACTTC. Amino acids: CASRALAGGPHYF. This rearrangement joins TRBV6-1 to TRBJ2-7; 11 bases map to TRBD2. The CDR3 runs 13 residues. CDR1 is MNHNS, CDR2 SASEGT, per germline. Germline trimming cut 6 bases from V and 13 bases from J; bases unmatched to any gene: 11.

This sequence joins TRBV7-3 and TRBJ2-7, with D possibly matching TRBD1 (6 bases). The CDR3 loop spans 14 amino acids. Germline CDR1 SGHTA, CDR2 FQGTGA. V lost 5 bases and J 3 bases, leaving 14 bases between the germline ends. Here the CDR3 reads CASSDGGQNYEQYF. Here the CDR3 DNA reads TGTGCCAGCAGCGACGGCGGACAGAACTACGAGCAGTACTTC. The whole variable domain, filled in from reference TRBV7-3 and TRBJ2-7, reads GAGVSQTPSNKVTEKGKYVELRCDPISGHTALYWYRQSLGQGPEFLIYFQGTGAADDSGLPNDRFFAVRPEGSVSTLKIQRTERGDSAVYLCASSDGGQNYEQYFGPGTRLTVT.

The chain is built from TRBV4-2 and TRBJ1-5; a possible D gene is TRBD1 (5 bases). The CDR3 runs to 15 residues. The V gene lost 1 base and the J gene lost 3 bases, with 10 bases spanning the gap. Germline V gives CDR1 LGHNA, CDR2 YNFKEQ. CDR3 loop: CASSQVGAHNQPQHF. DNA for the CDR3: TGTGCCAGCAGCCAAGTAGGGGCTCACAATCAGCCCCAGCATTTT.

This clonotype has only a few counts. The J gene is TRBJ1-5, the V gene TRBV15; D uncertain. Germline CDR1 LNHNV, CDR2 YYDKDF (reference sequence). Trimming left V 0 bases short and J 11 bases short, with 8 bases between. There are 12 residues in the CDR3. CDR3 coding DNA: TGTGCCACCAGCAGAGATTTGGGAACCCAGCATTTT. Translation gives CATSRDLGTQHF.

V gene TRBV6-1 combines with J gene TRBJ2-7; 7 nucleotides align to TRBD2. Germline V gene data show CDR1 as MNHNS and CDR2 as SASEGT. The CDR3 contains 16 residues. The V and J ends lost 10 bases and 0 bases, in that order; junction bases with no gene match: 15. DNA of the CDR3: TGTGCCACCGGGCTTCGGTCTAGCGGCATCTCCTACGAGCAGTACTTC. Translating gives CATGLRSSGISYEQYF.